These 2 T cell receptor beta chains came from one sample sequenced in a study of T cells in Graves' hyperthyroidism and ophthalmopathy. RNA transcripts yielded amplified TCR beta CDR3 regions. When the TCR CDR3 underwent first-round RT-PCR, the HTBI primer set was used. TCRdb itself ran the multiplex PCR reads through MiXCR, one entry per CDR3 protein. The sample contains 600,000 to 900,000 distinct CDR3 sequences, 16% of which appear only once. Sequenced: blood. The source of these receptors is a man younger than 30 with Graves' hyperthyroidism.

Ten or more counts support this clonotype. The rearrangement uses TRBV18 and TRBJ2-7; D may be TRBD2 (5 bases). V was clipped by 3 bases and J by 0 bases, with 12 bases between them. CDR1 and CDR2 from the germline V gene are KGHSH and LQKENI. This CDR3 comprises 15 residues. CDR3 loop: CASSPTEVHSYEQYF. The CDR3 DNA reads as TGTGCCAGCTCACCTACGGAGGTGCACTCCTACGAGCAGTACTTC. The full variable domain, rest sourced from reference TRBV18 and TRBJ2-7, is NAGVMQNPRHLVRRRGQEARLRCSPMKGHSHVYWYRQLPEEGLKFMVYLQKENIIDESGMPKERFSAEFPKEGPSILRIQQVVRGDSAAYFCASSPTEVHSYEQYFGPGTRLTVT.

This clonotype was seen more than once but under ten times. This rearrangement joins TRBV4-2 to TRBJ2-2; D tentatively reads TRBD1 or TRBD2 (5 bases each). This CDR3 region has 14 residues. In germline, CDR1 is LGHNA, CDR2 YNFKEQ. The ends were cut back, 4 bases at V and 4 bases at J, with 10 bases in the middle. Here the CDR3 DNA reads TGTGCCAGCAGCCGAGGGGCCACCACCGGGGAGCTGTTTTTT. Residues: CASSRGATTGELFF.